What follows is one T cell receptor (beta chain) and its context. Which antigen it targets is not known. Base qualities are not recorded, but no much larger clone differs from it by a single base. These reads were obtained on an Illumina HiSeq 1500. TCRdb ran its own pipeline on the public reads, namely fastp trimming at Q25 and MiXCR clone calling, and kept in-frame beta chains. Merged by CDR3 protein, the rows form single entries marked with the most common genes and DNA. This sample comprises 300,000 or so distinct CDR3 sequences, around 25% of them detected only once. The ten largest clones represent around 13% of the sample. The CDR3 contains 14 residues, cysteine and phenylalanine counted. Left in the record is the CDR3 DNA by itself, 42 bases read in frame from the first base. Between the V and J ends, shortened by 6 bases and 4 bases respectively, the junction contains 16 bases. The data were taken from a study of T cell repertoires in cytomegalovirus infection (dated by TCRdb to the late 2010s). For the wider study: Donor HLA type was relevant to the analysis, because carriage of CMV infection together with the matching HLA type was indicated by public TCR beta signatures. Broader findings and caveats from the paper: In both this cohort and an independent cohort of 350 or so donors, the cumulative frequency of public TCR beta family members distinguished carriers of CMV infection plus the relevant HLA type. In the ex vivo response, HLA-C-restricted CMV-specific TCR beta clonotypes were dominant, and in two of eight donors the single most frequent clonotype came from this HLA-C-restricted group.

Sample: PBMCs. The rearranged chain carries TRBV12-3 or TRBV12-4 and TRBJ2-7; TRBD2 is a possible D gene, resting on 5 matching bases. This TCR was sampled from a human donor in good health (CMV status not recorded). Some clones in this sample may be carry-over from other donors' samples. The base sequence is TGTGCCAGCAGGCTGAGGGCAGGAGGATACGAGCAGTACTTC. It translates to CASRLRAGGYEQYF.